These 18 T cell receptor beta chains originate from one sample sequenced in a study of T-cell reconstitution after alpha-beta-depleted transplantation in children. The TCRbeta library was prepared with unique molecular identifiers. Each CDR3 protein gets one entry after TCRdb re-called the PCR reads with MiXCR. The sample holds a few hundred thousand distinct CDR3 sequences, around 21% seen once. Sequenced material: PBMCs from the stem cell graft donor, taken from the stem cell graft. The receptors derive from a human donor who donated a stem cell graft to a child with acute myeloid leukemia.

This clonotype was counted ten times or more. The chain combines TRBV29-1 with TRBJ1-6; possible D gene TRBD1, 6 bases. The ends were cut back, 6 bases at V and 7 bases at J, with 13 bases in the middle. This CDR3 spans 13 amino acids. CDR1 SQVTM and CDR2 ANQGSEA come from the germline V gene. The CDR3 nucleotides read TGCAGCGTGCAGGTGGGGGCGAATTCACCCCTCCACTTT. It yields the protein CSVQVGANSPLHF.

This chain's CDR3 is CASTWGPYEQYF. CDR3 nucleotides: TGTGCCAGCACGTGGGGTCCGTACGAGCAGTACTTC. The chain links TRBV2 to TRBJ2-7; D call uncertain. Germline loops: CDR1 SNHLY, CDR2 FYNNEI. V lost 7 bases and J 4 bases, leaving 11 bases between the germline ends. The CDR3 loop spans 12 amino acids.

V usage is TRBV29-1 and J usage is TRBJ2-3; 7 bases line up with TRBD1. Germline V gene lookup returns CDR1 SQVTM and CDR2 ANQGSEA. The CDR3 consists of 13 residues. V lost 6 bases and J lost 2; bases outside the gene matches: 5. This CDR3 is CSVSGQHTDTQYF. CDR3 nucleotide sequence: TGCAGCGTCTCGGGACAGCACACAGATACGCAGTATTTT.

The V call is TRBV7-9, the J call TRBJ2-1; a weak D match, TRBD1 (5 bases). This CDR3 has 15 amino acids. V was trimmed by 4 bases and J by 2 bases, leaving 12 bases between them. Germline lookup yields CDR1 SEHNR and CDR2 FQNEAQ (reference sequence). The CDR3 bases are TGTGCCAGCAGCTCCGGATTGGGGCCCTACAATGAGCAGTTCTTC. This sequence encodes CASSSGLGPYNEQFF.

This clonotype was seen a few times. This chain uses TRBV7-2 with TRBJ2-1; 7 bases agree with TRBD2. The J segment lost 1 base and the V segment lost 11 bases, leaving 11 bases of the junction unmatched. Germline CDR1 and CDR2: SGHTA and FQGNSA. The CDR3 has 15 residues. The CDR3 DNA is TGTGCCGACAAGCCAGCGGGAAAATCCTACAATGAGCAGTTCTTC. It yields the protein CADKPAGKSYNEQFF.

This clonotype has only one observation. The genes are TRBV20-1 and TRBJ2-7; D gene uncertain. Germline-derived CDR1 and CDR2 are DFQATT and SNEGSKA (reference sequence). V was pared by 3 bases and J by 0 bases, with 9 bases between. CDR3 size: 13 residues. CDR3 coding DNA: TGCAGTGCTAGGGCCCCGGGCTCCTACGAGCAGTACTTC. Protein: CSARAPGSYEQYF.

This clonotype was seen at least ten times. The chain recombines TRBV27 with TRBJ1-5, with a weak D call TRBD1 (6 bases). Germline assignment: CDR1 MNHEY and CDR2 SMNVEV (reference sequence). There are 15 residues in the CDR3. The V end lost 2 bases, the J end lost 4 bases, and 12 bases lay between the germline ends. CDR3 in amino acids: CASSLRGGANQPQHF. CDR3 nucleotide sequence: TGTGCCAGCAGTTTAAGGGGGGGCGCAAATCAGCCCCAGCATTTT.

There are a few counts of this clonotype. This rearrangement joins TRBV12-3 or TRBV12-4 to TRBJ1-2; D uncertain. There are 14 residues in the CDR3. V shed 5 bases and J shed 7 bases, with 17 bases lying between them. CDR3 sequence reads: CASSPGRTSGGYTF. Written as DNA, the CDR3 is TGTGCCAGCAGTCCCGGACGGACTTCGGGTGGCTACACCTTC.

The gene calls are TRBV4-3 and TRBJ1-6; the match to TRBD1 covers 9 bases. The CDR3 has 15 residues. CDR1 is LGHNA and CDR2 is YSLEER in the germline V gene. Trimming cost V 5 bases and J 6 bases; bases outside gene matches: 5. The CDR3 DNA is TGCGCCAGCAGCGTCCGGGACAGGGTTAATTCACCCCTCCACTTT. Amino acid sequence: CASSVRDRVNSPLHF.

This clonotype was seen only once. V usage is TRBV7-9 and J usage is TRBJ2-7, with TRBD2 matching 8 bases. The V gene end was trimmed by 2 bases and the J gene end by 2 bases; junction bases not matched to a gene: 11. This CDR3 spans 17 amino acids. Per the germline V gene, CDR1 is SEHNR and CDR2 is FQNEAQ (reference sequence). Written as DNA, the CDR3 is TGTGCCAGCAGCTTAATGTCCAAAGCGGGAGTTGCCTACGAGCAGTACTTC. It codes for CASSLMSKAGVAYEQYF.

The gene calls are TRBV29-1 and TRBJ1-2; no firm D call. Germline assignment: CDR1 SQVTM and CDR2 ANQGSEA. This CDR3 has 12 residues. The germline V and J ends were trimmed by 5 bases and 4 bases, with 11 bases remaining between them. The CDR3 protein is CSVYEGAYGYTF. The DNA for the CDR3 is TGCAGCGTTTATGAGGGAGCCTATGGCTACACCTTC.

CDR3 DNA sequence: TGTGCCAGCAGTGGGGGACAGTTCCGCTACCCCAAAAACATTCAGTACTTC. Its protein product is CASSGGQFRYPKNIQYF. The chain employs TRBV27 and TRBJ2-4, with 7 bases aligning to TRBD1. The CDR3 loop spans 17 amino acids. Germline CDR1 and CDR2: MNHEY and SMNVEV (reference sequence). The V gene end was trimmed by 5 bases and the J gene end by 2 bases; junction bases not matched to a gene: 12.

This clonotype occurred a few times. The J gene is TRBJ1-4, the V gene TRBV12-5, with TRBD1 matching over 7 bases. This CDR3 comprises 14 residues. After removal of 6 bases from V and 3 bases from J, the junction contained 4 bases not matched to a gene. Germline values: CDR1 LGHNT, CDR2 FRNRAP. The CDR3, as DNA: TGTGCTAGTGGGACGGGACAGCCTAATGAAAAACTGTTTTTT. Translating it yields CASGTGQPNEKLFF.

In this sample, this clonotype turned up a few times. The chain employs TRBV5-6 and TRBJ1-4; 9 bases align to TRBD1. Germline V gives CDR1 SGHDT, CDR2 YYEEEE. There are 16 residues in the CDR3. Germline trimming cut 4 bases from V and 2 bases from J; bases unmatched to any gene: 6. The CDR3 spells CASSPDRGATNEKLFF. DNA for the CDR3: TGTGCCAGCAGCCCAGACAGGGGGGCCACTAATGAAAAACTGTTTTTT.

This clonotype was seen many times. The chain recombines TRBV20-1 with TRBJ2-7, with 9 bases identical to TRBD2. This CDR3 spans 14 amino acids. The germline V gene encodes CDR1 DFQATT and CDR2 SNEGSKA (reference sequence). The trim removed 3 bases at V and 6 bases at J, leaving 9 bases unmatched. In DNA form, the CDR3 reads TGCAGTGCTAGTGTGGCGGGAGGGCCTCGCGAGCAGTACTTC. It codes for CSASVAGGPREQYF.

The chain combines TRBV12-3 or TRBV12-4 with TRBJ2-3; D gene uncertain. V shed 8 bases and J shed 5 bases, with 23 bases lying between them. The CDR3 runs 16 residues. CDR3: CASESGAAPSGDTQYF. DNA of the CDR3: TGTGCCAGCGAGTCAGGCGCGGCTCCTTCGGGAGATACGCAGTATTTT.

This clonotype was observed a handful of times. This chain links TRBV7-3 with TRBJ1-1; maybe TRBD1 (6 bases). V was clipped by 7 bases and J by 3 bases, with 15 bases between them. CDR3 length: 14 amino acids. Per germline, CDR1 SGHTA and CDR2 FQGTGA. For the CDR3, the DNA is TGTGCCAGCAAGGCTACAGCAGGGGACACTGAAGCTTTCTTT. The encoded protein is CASKATAGDTEAFF. Drawing the rest from reference TRBV7-3 and TRBJ1-1, the complete variable domain is GAGVSQTPSNKVTEKGKYVELRCDPISGHTALYWYRQSLGQGPEFLIYFQGTGAADDSGLPNDRFFAVRPEGSVSTLKIQRTERGDSAVYLCASKATAGDTEAFFGQGTRLTVV.

This clonotype has more than one count but fewer than ten. The chain combines TRBV10-2 with TRBJ2-1, with D possibly TRBD2 on 7 matching bases. Germline loops: CDR1 WSHSY, CDR2 SAAADI. CDR3 length: 17 amino acids. V was pared by 7 bases and J by 5 bases, with 24 bases between. In nucleotides, the CDR3 is TGCGCCAGCACCCGAAGGGGGGGCCAGGGGAGTAACAATGAGCAGTTCTTC. Protein: CASTRRGGQGSNNEQFF.